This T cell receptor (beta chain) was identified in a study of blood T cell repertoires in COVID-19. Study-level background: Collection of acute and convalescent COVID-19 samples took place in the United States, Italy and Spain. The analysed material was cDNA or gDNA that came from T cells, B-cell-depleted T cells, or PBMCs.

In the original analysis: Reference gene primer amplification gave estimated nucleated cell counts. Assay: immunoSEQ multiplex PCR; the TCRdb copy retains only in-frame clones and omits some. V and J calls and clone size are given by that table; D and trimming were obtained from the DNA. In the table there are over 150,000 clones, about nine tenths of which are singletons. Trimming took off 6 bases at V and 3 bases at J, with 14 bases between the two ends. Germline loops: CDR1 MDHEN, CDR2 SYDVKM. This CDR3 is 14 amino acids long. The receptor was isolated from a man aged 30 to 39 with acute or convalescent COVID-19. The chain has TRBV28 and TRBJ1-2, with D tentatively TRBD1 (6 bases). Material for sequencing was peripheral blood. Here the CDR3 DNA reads TGTGCCAGCAGCTCGGGGGGGCTCCACTATGGCTACACCTTC. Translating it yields CASSSGGLHYGYTF.